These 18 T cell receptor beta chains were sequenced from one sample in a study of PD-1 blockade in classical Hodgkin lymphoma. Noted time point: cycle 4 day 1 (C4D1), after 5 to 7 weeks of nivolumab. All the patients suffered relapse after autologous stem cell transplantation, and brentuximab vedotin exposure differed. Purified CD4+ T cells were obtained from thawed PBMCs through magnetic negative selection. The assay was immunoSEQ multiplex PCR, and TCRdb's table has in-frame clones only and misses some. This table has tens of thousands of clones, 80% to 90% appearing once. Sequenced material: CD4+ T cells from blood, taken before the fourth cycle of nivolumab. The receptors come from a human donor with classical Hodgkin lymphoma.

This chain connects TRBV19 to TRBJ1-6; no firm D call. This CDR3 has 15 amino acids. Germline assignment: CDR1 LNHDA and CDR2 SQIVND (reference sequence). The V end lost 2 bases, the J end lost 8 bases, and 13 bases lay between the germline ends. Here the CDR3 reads CASSIKEVWHSPLHF. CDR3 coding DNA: TGTGCCAGTAGTATAAAGGAGGTGTGGCATTCACCCCTCCACTTT. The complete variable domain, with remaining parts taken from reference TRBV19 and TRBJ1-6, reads DGGITQSPKYLFRKEGQNVTLSCEQNLNHDAMYWYRQDPGQGLRLIYYSQIVNDFQKGDIAEGYSVSREKKESFPLTVTSAQKNPTAFYLCASSIKEVWHSPLHFGNGTRLTVT.

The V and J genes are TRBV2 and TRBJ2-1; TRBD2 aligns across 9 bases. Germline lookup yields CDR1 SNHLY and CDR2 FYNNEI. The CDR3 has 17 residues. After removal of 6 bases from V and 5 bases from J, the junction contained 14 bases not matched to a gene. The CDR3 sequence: CASRGRRRQRGDNEQFF. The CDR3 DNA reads TGTGCCAGCAGAGGAAGGAGGAGACAGCGGGGGGACAATGAGCAGTTCTTC.

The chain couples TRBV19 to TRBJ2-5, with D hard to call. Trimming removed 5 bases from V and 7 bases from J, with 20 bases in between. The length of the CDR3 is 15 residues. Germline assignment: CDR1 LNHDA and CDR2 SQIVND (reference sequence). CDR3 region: CASSSRPTAPGTQYF. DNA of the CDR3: TGTGCCAGTAGTTCGCGTCCGACCGCCCCGGGGACCCAGTACTTC.

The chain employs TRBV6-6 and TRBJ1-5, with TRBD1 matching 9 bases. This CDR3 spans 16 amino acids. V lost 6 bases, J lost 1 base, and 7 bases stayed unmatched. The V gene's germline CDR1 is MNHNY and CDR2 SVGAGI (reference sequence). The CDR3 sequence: CASRTGTGYSNQPQHF. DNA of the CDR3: TGTGCCAGCAGGACCGGGACAGGGTACAGCAATCAGCCCCAGCATTTT.

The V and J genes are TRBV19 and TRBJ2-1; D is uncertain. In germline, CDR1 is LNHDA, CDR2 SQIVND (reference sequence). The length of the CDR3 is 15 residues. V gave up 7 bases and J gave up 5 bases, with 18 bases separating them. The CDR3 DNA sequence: TGTGCCAGTAACCTACCGGGTAGCACCCACAATGAGCAGTTCTTC. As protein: CASNLPGSTHNEQFF.

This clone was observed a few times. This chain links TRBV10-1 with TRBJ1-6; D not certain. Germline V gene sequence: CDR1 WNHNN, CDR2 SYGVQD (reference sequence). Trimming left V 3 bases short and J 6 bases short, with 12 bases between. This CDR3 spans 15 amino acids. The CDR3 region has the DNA TGCGCCAGCAGTGAATCAGTAATTGGTAATTCACCCCTCCACTTT. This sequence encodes CASSESVIGNSPLHF.

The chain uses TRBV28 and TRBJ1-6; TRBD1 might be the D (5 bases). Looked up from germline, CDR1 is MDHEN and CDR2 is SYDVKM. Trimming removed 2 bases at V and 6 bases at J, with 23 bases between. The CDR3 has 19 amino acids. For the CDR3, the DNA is TGTGCCAGCAGTTTAATCCGTTTTGCGGCGGGGACGAGTAATTCACCCCTCCACTTT. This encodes CASSLIRFAAGTSNSPLHF.

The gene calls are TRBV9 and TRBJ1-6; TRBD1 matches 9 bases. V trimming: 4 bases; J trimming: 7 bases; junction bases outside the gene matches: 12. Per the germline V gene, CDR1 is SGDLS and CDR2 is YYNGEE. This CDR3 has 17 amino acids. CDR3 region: CASSPISADRGNSPLHF. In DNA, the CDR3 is TGTGCCAGCAGCCCTATCTCCGCTGACAGGGGGAATTCACCCCTCCACTTT.

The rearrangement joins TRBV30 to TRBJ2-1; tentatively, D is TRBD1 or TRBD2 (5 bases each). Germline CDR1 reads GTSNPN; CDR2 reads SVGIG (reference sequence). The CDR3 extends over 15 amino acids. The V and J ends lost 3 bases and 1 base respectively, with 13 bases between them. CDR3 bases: TGTGCCTGGAGCTCGGGGCTGGCGTCCTACAATGAGCAGTTCTTC. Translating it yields CAWSSGLASYNEQFF.

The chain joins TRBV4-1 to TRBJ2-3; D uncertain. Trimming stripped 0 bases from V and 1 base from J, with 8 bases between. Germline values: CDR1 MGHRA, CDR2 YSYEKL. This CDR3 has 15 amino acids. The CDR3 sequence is CASSQDNSRTDTQYF. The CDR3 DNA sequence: TGCGCCAGCAGCCAAGATAATTCTCGCACAGATACGCAGTATTTT.

CDR3 loop: CAWGKTTVESNEKLFF. In nucleotides, the CDR3 is TGTGCCTGGGGAAAGACCACGGTAGAAAGTAATGAAAAACTGTTTTTT. The chain employs TRBV30 and TRBJ1-4; no clear D. V was cut by 5 bases and J by 4 bases, with 20 bases left in between. Germline CDR1 GTSNPN, CDR2 SVGIG (reference sequence). This CDR3 is built from 16 residues.

The CDR3 region has the DNA TGTGCCAGCAGCGTATCGGCTCATAGCACAGATACGCAGTATTTT. This encodes CASSVSAHSTDTQYF. The V gene is TRBV9, the J gene TRBJ2-3; no definite D call. Germline V gives CDR1 SGDLS, CDR2 YYNGEE. The CDR3 sequence is 15 residues long. V was clipped by 1 base and J by 0 bases, with 9 bases between them.

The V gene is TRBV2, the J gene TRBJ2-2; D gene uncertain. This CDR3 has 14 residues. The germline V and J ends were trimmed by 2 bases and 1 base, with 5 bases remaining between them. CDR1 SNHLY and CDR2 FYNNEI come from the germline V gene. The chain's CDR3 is CASSEWKNTGELFF. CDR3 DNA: TGTGCCAGCAGTGAATGGAAGAACACCGGGGAGCTGTTTTTT.

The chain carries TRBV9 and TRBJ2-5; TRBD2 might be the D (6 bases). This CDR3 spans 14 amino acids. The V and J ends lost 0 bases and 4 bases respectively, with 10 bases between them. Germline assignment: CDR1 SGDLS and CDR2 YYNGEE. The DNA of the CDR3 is TGTGCCAGCAGCGTAGCTACTAGCCCAGAGACCCAGTACTTC. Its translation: CASSVATSPETQYF.

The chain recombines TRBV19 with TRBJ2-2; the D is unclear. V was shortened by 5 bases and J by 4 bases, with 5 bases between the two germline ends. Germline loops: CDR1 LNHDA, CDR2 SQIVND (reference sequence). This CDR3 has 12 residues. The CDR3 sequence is CASSVGTGELFF. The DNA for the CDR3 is TGTGCCAGTAGTGTAGGCACCGGGGAGCTGTTTTTT.

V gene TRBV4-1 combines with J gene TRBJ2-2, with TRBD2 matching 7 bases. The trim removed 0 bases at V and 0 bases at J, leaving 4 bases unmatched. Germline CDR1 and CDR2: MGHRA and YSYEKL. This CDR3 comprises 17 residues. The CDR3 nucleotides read TGCGCCAGCAGCCAAGATTTTGCGGGGGCGAACACCGGGGAGCTGTTTTTT. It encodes CASSQDFAGANTGELFF.

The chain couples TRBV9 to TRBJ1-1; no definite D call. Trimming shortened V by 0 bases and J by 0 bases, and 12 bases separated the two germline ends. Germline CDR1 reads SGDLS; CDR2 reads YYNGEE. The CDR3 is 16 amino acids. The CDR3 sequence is CASSVGGNLLNTEAFF. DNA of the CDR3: TGTGCCAGCAGCGTAGGAGGGAATCTCCTGAACACTGAAGCTTTCTTT.

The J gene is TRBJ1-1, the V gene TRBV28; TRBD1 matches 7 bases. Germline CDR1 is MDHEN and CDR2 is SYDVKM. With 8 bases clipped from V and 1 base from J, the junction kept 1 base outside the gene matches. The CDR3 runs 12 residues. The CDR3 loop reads CASRTGNTEAFF. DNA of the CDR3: TGTGCCAGCCGGACAGGGAACACTGAAGCTTTCTTT.